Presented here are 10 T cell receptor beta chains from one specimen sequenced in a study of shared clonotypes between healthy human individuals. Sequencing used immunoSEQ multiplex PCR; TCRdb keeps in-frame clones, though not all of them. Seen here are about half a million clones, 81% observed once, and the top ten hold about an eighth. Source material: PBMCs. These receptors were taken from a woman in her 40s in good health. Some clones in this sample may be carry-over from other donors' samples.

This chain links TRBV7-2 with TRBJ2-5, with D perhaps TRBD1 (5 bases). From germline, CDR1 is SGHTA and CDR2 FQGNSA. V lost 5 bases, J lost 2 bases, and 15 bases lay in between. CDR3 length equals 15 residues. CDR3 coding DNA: TGTGCCAGCAGCCCGGGCCCGGCAGGGCAAGAGACCCAGTACTTC. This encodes CASSPGPAGQETQYF.

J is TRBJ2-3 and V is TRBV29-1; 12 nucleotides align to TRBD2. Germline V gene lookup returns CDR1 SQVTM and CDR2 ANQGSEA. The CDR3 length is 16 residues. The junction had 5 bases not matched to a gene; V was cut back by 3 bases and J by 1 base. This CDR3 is CSVEGLAGVGTDTQYF. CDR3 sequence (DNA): TGCAGCGTTGAGGGACTAGCGGGTGTAGGCACAGATACGCAGTATTTT.

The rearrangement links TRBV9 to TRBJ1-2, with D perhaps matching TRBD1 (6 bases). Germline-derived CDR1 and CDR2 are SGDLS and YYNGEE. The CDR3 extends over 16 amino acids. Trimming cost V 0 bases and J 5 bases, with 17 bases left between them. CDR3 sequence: CASSVERGTSLYGYTF. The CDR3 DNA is TGTGCCAGCAGCGTAGAAAGGGGGACATCCCTATATGGCTACACCTTC.

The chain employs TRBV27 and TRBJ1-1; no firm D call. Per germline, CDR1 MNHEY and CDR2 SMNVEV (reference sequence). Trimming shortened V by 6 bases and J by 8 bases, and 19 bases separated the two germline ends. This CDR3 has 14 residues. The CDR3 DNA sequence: TGTGCCAGCAGCACCACACCGAGAGAACAAGAAGCTTTCTTT. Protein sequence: CASSTTPREQEAFF.

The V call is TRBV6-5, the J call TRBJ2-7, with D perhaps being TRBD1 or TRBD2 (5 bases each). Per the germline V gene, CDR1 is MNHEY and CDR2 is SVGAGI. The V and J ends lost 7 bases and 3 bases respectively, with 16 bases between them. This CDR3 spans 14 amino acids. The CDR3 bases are TGTGCCAGCAAACAACGGAGAGGGGACTACGAGCAGTACTTC. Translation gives CASKQRRGDYEQYF.

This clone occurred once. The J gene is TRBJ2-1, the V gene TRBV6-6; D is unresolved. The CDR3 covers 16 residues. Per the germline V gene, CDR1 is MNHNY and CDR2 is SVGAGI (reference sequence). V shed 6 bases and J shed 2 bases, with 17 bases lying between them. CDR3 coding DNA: TGTGCCAGCAGGCAAAGCGCCGGAGCGACCTACAATGAGCAGTTCTTC. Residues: CASRQSAGATYNEQFF.

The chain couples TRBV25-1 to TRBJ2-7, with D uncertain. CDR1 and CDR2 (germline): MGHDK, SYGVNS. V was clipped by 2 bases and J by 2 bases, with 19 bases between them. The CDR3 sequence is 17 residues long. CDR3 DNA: TGTGCCAGCAGTGAAACTGGGAAGACATACTATCCCTACGAGCAGTACTTC. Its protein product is CASSETGKTYYPYEQYF.

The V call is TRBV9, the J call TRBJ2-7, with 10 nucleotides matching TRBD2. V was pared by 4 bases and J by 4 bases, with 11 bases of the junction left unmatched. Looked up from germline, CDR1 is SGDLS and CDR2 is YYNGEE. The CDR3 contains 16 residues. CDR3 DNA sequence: TGTGCCAGCAGCACCAATCTAGCGGGAGAAAGATACGAGCAGTACTTC. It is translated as CASSTNLAGERYEQYF.

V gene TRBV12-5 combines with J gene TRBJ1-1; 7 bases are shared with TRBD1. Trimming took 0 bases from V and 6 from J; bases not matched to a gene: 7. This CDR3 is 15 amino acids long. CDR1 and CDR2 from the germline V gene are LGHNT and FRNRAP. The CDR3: CASGLVLKGAPEAFF. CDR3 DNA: TGTGCTAGTGGTTTGGTACTAAAGGGGGCGCCTGAAGCTTTCTTT. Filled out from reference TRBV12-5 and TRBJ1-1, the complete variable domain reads DARVTQTPRHKVTEMGQEVTMRCQPILGHNTVFWYRQTMMQGLELLAYFRNRAPLDDSGMPKDRFSAEMPDATLATLKIQPSEPRDSAVYFCASGLVLKGAPEAFFGQGTRLTVV.

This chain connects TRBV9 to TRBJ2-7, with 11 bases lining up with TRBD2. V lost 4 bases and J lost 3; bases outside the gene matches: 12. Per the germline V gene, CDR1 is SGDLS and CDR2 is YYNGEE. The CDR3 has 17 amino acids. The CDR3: CASSQTVGTSGFYEQYF. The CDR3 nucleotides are TGTGCCAGCAGCCAAACCGTGGGGACTAGCGGTTTCTACGAGCAGTACTTC.